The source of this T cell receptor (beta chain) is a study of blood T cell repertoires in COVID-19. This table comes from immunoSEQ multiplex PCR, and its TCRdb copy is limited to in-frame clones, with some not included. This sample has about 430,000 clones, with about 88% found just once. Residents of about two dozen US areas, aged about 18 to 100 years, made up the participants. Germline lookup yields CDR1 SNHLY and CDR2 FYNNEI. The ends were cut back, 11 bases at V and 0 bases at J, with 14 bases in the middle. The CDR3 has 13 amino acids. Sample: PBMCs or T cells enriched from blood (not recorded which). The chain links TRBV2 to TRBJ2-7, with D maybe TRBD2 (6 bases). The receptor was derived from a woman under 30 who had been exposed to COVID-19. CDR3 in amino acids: CASSSGGSYEQYF. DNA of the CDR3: TGTGCCTCTTCATCCGGGGGCTCCTACGAGCAGTACTTC.